The rows below give T cell receptor beta chains drawn from one sample of a study of T cells in localized non-small cell lung cancer. Only in-frame clones appear in the TCRdb table, and some are missing; sequencing was by immunoSEQ multiplex PCR. The data contain under 35,000 clones, approximately 92% of them singletons. This sample comprised peripheral blood, obtained before any cancer treatment. These receptors were obtained from a female donor older than 55 with stage I lung adenocarcinoma. The conserved cysteine and the conserved F or W are not part of the CDR3 here. The order of the fields is J gene, V gene, CDR3 protein.

TRBJ2-1 TRBV4-3 ASSPAGNEQF
TRBJ1-5 TRBV5-1 ASSLGDSGNQPQH
TRBJ1-2 TRBV18 ASSPPDRASNYGYT
TRBJ1-4 TRBV9 ASSVGTATNEKLF
TRBJ2-5 TRBV28 ASSSGTGGPETQY
TRBJ1-1 TRBV28 ASSLLRKGTEAF
TRBJ2-3 TRBV6-4 ASSDSISSTDTQY
TRBJ2-7 TRBV6-1 ASTGTSYIYEQY
TRBJ2-6 TRBV9 ASSVTPGTGGSGANVLT
TRBJ1-3 TRBV7-6 ASSSPSGSGNTIY
TRBJ1-6 TRBV28 APHETGVSYNSPLH
TRBJ1-1 TRBV28 ASSFTGGRF
TRBJ1-1 TRBV5-1 ASSLETDMNTEAF
TRBJ2-7 TRBV18 ASSPDVGEQY
TRBJ1-2 TRBV10-3 AISEGLPRYT
TRBJ1-4 TRBV5-6 ASSLRSKGENEKLF
TRBJ1-2 TRBV7-9 ASSHDRASGGYT
TRBJ1-1 TRBV28 ASRGGRQIGRSWGTEAF
TRBJ1-3 TRBV7-2 ASSLRRGAGNTIY
TRBJ2-2 TRBV5-8 ASRVRGNTGELF
TRBJ1-1 TRBV9 ASSVGDGNTEAF
TRBJ2-5 TRBV4-1 ASSLYGGGRETQY
TRBJ1-4 TRBV18 ASSLDRWEKLF
TRBJ2-3 TRBV2 ASSTGTGFRTDTQY
TRBJ2-5 TRBV5-4 ASSLLNRGETQY
TRBJ2-3 TRBV10-1 ASSEGDRLRTQY
TRBJ1-5 TRBV6-1 ASSAPTGNNQPQH
TRBJ2-2 TRBV5-4 ASPSELGGNTGELF
TRBJ2-7 TRBV5-1 ASSSSGAYEQY
TRBJ2-5 TRBV7-9 ASSRGLAGETQY
TRBJ2-1 TRBV19 ASSIVGQHNEQF
TRBJ2-5 TRBV9 ASSVAQRSPQETQY
TRBJ1-1 TRBV7-9 ASSLLDTEAF
TRBJ1-1 TRBV19 ALLYGRGLKTEAF
TRBJ2-1 TRBV14 ASSQRGQGVGF
TRBJ1-5 TRBV6-5 ASSYVQGQPQH
TRBJ2-1 TRBV7-2 ASSFEYSGGQF
TRBJ2-1 TRBV28 ASSALDTMGF
TRBJ1-3 TRBV7-6 ASSLGGRSGNTIY
TRBJ2-7 TRBV28 ASSRPGQGAYEQY
TRBJ1-5 TRBV6-6 ASRQTRDEGIPQH
TRBJ2-7 TRBV18 ASSPPGGYEQY
TRBJ1-1 TRBV11-2 ASSLLSGTGSGITEAF
TRBJ2-7 TRBV7-2 ASSVGGYEQY
TRBJ1-1 TRBV29-1 SVGTGAAVNTEAF
TRBJ1-2 TRBV5-8 ASSLGGTLYGYT
TRBJ2-6 TRBV6-5 ASSPGGTGANVLT
TRBJ2-4 TRBV15 ATSRDLDGDIQY
TRBJ1-1 TRBV6-1 ASSTQPTGGQYAF
TRBJ1-5 TRBV7-2 ASSYSGGMNQPQH
TRBJ1-6 TRBV5-8 ASSLRGDSPLH
TRBJ1-5 TRBV5-5 ASSGDRFSNQPQH
TRBJ2-5 TRBV6-1 ASSGRGGNQETQY
TRBJ2-1 TRBV4-3 ASSQDRTSGGSITIYNEQF
TRBJ1-1 TRBV7-2 ASSLAGSALTEAF
TRBJ2-5 TRBV5-1 ASSLAETQY
TRBJ1-1 TRBV7-9 ASSFETGGNTEAF
TRBJ1-1 TRBV6-1 ASSSTGYTEAF